These 17 T cell receptor beta chains share one sample of origin, sequenced in a study of shared clonotypes between healthy human individuals. Naive CD8 cells lacked CD45RO, underwent positive selection for CCR7 and left out terminally differentiated effector memory CD45RA+ cells. Clones were sequenced by immunoSEQ multiplex PCR, and TCRdb holds only the in-frame ones, with some missing. The sample yields around 610,000 clones, roughly 96% seen once. Sequences were obtained from naive CD8+ T cells sorted from blood. The origin of the receptors is a woman aged 25 to 39 in good health.

The chain employs TRBV30 and TRBJ2-5; D gene uncertain. Germline loops: CDR1 GTSNPN, CDR2 SVGIG (reference sequence). This CDR3 spans 12 amino acids. V was trimmed by 4 bases and J by 2 bases, leaving 8 bases between them. CDR3 DNA: TGTGCCTGGAAAGTCAGTCAAGAGACCCAGTACTTC. Translating it yields CAWKVSQETQYF.

The V and J genes are TRBV19 and TRBJ2-1, with 14 positions matching TRBD2. The CDR3 has 18 residues. The germline gives CDR1 LNHDA, CDR2 SQIVND (reference sequence). Trimming took 4 bases from V and 5 from J; bases not matched to a gene: 10. In DNA form, the CDR3 reads TGTGCCAGTAGTAGGGGACTAGCGGGAGACCCCCCTCACAATGAGCAGTTCTTC. It codes for CASSRGLAGDPPHNEQFF.

The chain links TRBV7-9 to TRBJ2-1; maybe TRBD2 (5 bases). The CDR3 contains 13 residues. From germline, CDR1 is SEHNR and CDR2 FQNEAQ (reference sequence). V was shortened by 5 bases and J by 8 bases, with 13 bases between the two germline ends. This CDR3 reads CASSQTPGYEQFF. Written as DNA, the CDR3 is TGTGCCAGCAGCCAAACCCCGGGATATGAGCAGTTCTTC. Together with reference TRBV7-9 and TRBJ2-1, the CDR3 gives the full variable domain: DTGVSQNPRHKITKRGQNVTFRCDPISEHNRLYWYRQTLGQGPEFLTYFQNEAQLEKSRLLSDRFSAERPKGSFSTLEIQRTEQGDSAMYLCASSQTPGYEQFFGPGTRLTVL.

The rearrangement joins TRBV5-8 to TRBJ1-1; tentatively, D is TRBD1 (5 bases). The V end lost 3 bases, the J end lost 1 base, and 7 bases lay between the germline ends. CDR3 size: 13 residues. Germline V gene sequence: CDR1 SGHTS, CDR2 YDEGEE. CDR3 sequence (DNA): TGTGCCAGCAGCTGGGGGTGGAACACTGAAGCTTTCTTT. Its translation: CASSWGWNTEAFF. Based on the CDR3 plus reference TRBV5-8 and TRBJ1-1, the full variable domain is EAGVTQSPTHLIKTRGQQATLRCSPISGHTSVYWYQQALGLGLQFLLWYDEGEERNRGNFPPRFSGRQFPNYSSELNVNALELEDSALYLCASSWGWNTEAFFGQGTRLTVV.

The chain employs TRBV5-4 and TRBJ2-7, with D perhaps TRBD1 or TRBD2 (5 bases each). This CDR3 has 13 residues. Germline lookup yields CDR1 SGHNT and CDR2 YYREEE (reference sequence). V was clipped by 2 bases and J by 5 bases, with 11 bases between them. The CDR3 sequence: CASSFRGANEQYF. In nucleotides, the CDR3 is TGTGCCAGCAGCTTTAGGGGAGCAAACGAGCAGTACTTC.

This clone was seen only once. The chain is built from TRBV27 and TRBJ2-7; D might be TRBD2 (6 bases). V lost 6 bases and J 3 bases, leaving 12 bases between the germline ends. This CDR3 has 13 amino acids. Per germline, CDR1 MNHEY and CDR2 SMNVEV (reference sequence). CDR3 bases: TGTGCCAGCAGCTGGGACTTAGGCTACGAGCAGTACTTC. Encoded protein: CASSWDLGYEQYF.

In its sample, this clone was seen once. The V and J genes are TRBV28 and TRBJ1-5; 7 nucleotides agree with TRBD1. Germline V CDR1 and CDR2: MDHEN, SYDVKM. The CDR3 has 13 amino acids. V trimming: 10 bases; J trimming: 3 bases; junction bases outside the gene matches: 6. The CDR3 spells CATRDRNNQPQHF. DNA of the CDR3: TGTGCCACCCGGGACAGAAACAATCAGCCCCAGCATTTT.

V usage is TRBV6-4 and J usage is TRBJ2-1; 8 bases fit TRBD2. The CDR3 loop spans 16 amino acids. Germline V gene lookup returns CDR1 MRHNA and CDR2 SNTAGT. Trimming cost V 3 bases and J 0 bases; bases outside gene matches: 4. The CDR3 DNA is TGTGCCAGCAGTGAACAGAGCGGGGGCTCCTACAATGAGCAGTTCTTC. Translation: CASSEQSGGSYNEQFF.

CDR3 nucleotides: TGTGCCAGCAGCCTCCGGGACAGGGCAGACGAGCAGTACTTC. Protein sequence: CASSLRDRADEQYF. This chain joins TRBV7-9 and TRBJ2-7; 9 positions agree with TRBD1. CDR3 length: 14 amino acids. Looked up from germline, CDR1 is SEHNR and CDR2 is FQNEAQ (reference sequence). V was clipped by 5 bases and J by 5 bases; unmatched bases: 7.

V and J are TRBV27 and TRBJ1-1; D is perhaps TRBD1 (5 bases). The germline V and J ends were trimmed by 7 bases and 5 bases, with 14 bases remaining between them. Germline assignment: CDR1 MNHEY and CDR2 SMNVEV (reference sequence). CDR3 length: 13 residues. The CDR3 nucleotides are TGTGCCAGCAATAAGGGGCCGGGGACTGAAGCTTTCTTT. Its translation: CASNKGPGTEAFF.

This chain joins TRBV19 and TRBJ2-5; 7 bases line up with TRBD2. The J call may be wrong; the DNA end is better matched by TRBJ2-7. This CDR3 contains 16 residues. The germline V gene encodes CDR1 LNHDA and CDR2 SQIVND (reference sequence). The CDR3 here is CASSMGPERGAYEQYF. CDR3 in DNA: TGTGCCAGTAGTATGGGCCCGGAGCGGGGAGCCTACGAGCAGTACTTC.

J is TRBJ1-1 and V is TRBV27; D gene unclear. Trimming stripped 8 bases from V and 1 base from J, with 8 bases between. The germline gives CDR1 MNHEY, CDR2 SMNVEV (reference sequence). CDR3 size: 12 residues. The CDR3 protein is CASQDWNTEAFF. In nucleotides, the CDR3 is TGTGCCAGCCAGGATTGGAACACTGAAGCTTTCTTT.

The chain carries TRBV28 and TRBJ1-1; 7 nucleotides match TRBD1. V lost 6 bases, J lost 0 bases, and 10 bases stayed unmatched. Germline V gene sequence: CDR1 MDHEN, CDR2 SYDVKM. The CDR3 has 16 amino acids. In nucleotides, the CDR3 is TGTGCCAGCAGCCCTACAGGGGATAGTATGAACACTGAAGCTTTCTTT. As protein: CASSPTGDSMNTEAFF.

The chain links TRBV6-4 to TRBJ2-1; D might be TRBD2 (6 bases). V lost 2 bases to trimming and J lost 7 bases, with 15 bases between them. Per germline, CDR1 MRHNA and CDR2 SNTAGT. This CDR3 has 15 amino acids. CDR3 DNA sequence: TGTGCCAGCAGTGACCCCCCTGGGGGGATGAATGAGCAGTTCTTC. Protein product: CASSDPPGGMNEQFF.

This chain uses TRBV7-9 with TRBJ2-5, with 7 bases aligning to TRBD2. Judging by the DNA end, TRBJ2-7 fits better; the J call may be wrong. Germline CDR1 SEHNR, CDR2 FQNEAQ (reference sequence). This CDR3 has 15 residues. The CDR3 region has the DNA TGTGCCAGCAGCTTAAAAGGGCGGGAGTCCTACGAGCAGTACTTC. It encodes CASSLKGRESYEQYF.

The V and J genes are TRBV7-9 and TRBJ2-7; tentatively, D is TRBD2 (6 bases). Germline lookup yields CDR1 SEHNR and CDR2 FQNEAQ (reference sequence). The CDR3 runs to 13 residues. Trimming took 4 bases from V and 4 from J, leaving 11 bases between them. CDR3 DNA: TGTGCCAGCAGCTCACTAGCTTCTTACGAGCAGTACTTC. Its protein product is CASSSLASYEQYF.

CDR3 DNA sequence: TGTGCCAGCAGTCCCGGGACGCTGCTAGAGACCCAGTACTTC. Its translation is CASSPGTLLETQYF. The V gene is TRBV2, the J gene TRBJ2-5; D tentatively reads TRBD1 or TRBD2 (5 bases each). The CDR3 sequence is 14 residues long. Deletions cut 5 bases from V and 4 bases from J, with 14 bases between. CDR1 SNHLY and CDR2 FYNNEI come from the germline V gene.